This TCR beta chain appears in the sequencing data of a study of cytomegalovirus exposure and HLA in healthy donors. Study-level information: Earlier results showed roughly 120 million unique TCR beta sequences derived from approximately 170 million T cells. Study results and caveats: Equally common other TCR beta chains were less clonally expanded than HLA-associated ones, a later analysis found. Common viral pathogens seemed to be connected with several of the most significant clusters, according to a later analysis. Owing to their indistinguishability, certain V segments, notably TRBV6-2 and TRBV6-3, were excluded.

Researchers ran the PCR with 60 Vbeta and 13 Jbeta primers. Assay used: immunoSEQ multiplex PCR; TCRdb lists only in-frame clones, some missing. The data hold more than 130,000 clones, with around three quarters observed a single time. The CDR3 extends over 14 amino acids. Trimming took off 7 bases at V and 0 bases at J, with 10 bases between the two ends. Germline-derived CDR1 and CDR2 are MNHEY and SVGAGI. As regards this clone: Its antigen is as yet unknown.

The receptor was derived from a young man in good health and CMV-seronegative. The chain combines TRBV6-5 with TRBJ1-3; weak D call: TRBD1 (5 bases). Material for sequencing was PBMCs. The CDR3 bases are TGTGCCAGCACTCCGGACATCTCTGGAAACACCATATATTTT. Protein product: CASTPDISGNTIYF.